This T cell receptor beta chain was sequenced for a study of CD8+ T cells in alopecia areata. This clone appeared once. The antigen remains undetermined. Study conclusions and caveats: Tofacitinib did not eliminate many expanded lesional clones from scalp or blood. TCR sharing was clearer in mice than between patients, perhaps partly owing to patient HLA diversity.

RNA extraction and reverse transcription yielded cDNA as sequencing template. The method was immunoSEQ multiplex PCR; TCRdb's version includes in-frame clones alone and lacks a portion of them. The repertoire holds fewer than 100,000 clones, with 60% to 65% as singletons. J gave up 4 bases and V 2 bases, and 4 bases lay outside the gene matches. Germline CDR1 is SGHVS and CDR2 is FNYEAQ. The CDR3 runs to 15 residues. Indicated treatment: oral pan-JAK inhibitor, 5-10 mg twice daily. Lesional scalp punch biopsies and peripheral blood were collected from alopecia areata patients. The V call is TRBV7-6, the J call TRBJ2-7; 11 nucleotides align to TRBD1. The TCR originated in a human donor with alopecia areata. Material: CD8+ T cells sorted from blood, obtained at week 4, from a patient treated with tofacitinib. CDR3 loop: CASSLLGQGGYEQYF. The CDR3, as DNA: TGTGCCAGCAGCTTACTGGGACAGGGGGGGTACGAGCAGTACTTC.